This is a list of T cell receptor beta chains from one sample in a study of CD8+ T cells in alopecia areata. Clones were sequenced by immunoSEQ multiplex PCR, and TCRdb holds only the in-frame ones, with some missing. This repertoire shows some 200,000 clones, roughly two fifths found once; its top ten account for about 2.4%. Specimen: CD4+ T cells sorted from blood, collected around week 37, from a patient treated with tofacitinib. Receptor source: a human donor with alopecia areata. Both conserved end residues are part of each CDR3.

v_call cdr3_aa
TRBV11-2 CASSLEGQRGPYEQYF
TRBV29-1 CSILGGLYGYTF
TRBV30 CVTQGADTEAFF
TRBV5-1 CASSRAAAGQETQYF
TRBV7-2 CASSGGLAGVRETQYF
TRBV7-3 CASSLPNTGELFF
TRBV6-1 CASSGGTGANTGELFF
TRBV7-2 CASSPRRGATEAFF
TRBV29-1 CSAISGAGGETQYF
TRBV30 CAWSSGQLGNTIYF
TRBV7-2 CASSLDMGQPQHF
TRBV5-6 CASSRGQPQSSGANVLTF
TRBV5-1 CASSLEGQGYNEQFF
TRBV4-1 CASSQDTSGRNYEQYF
TRBV4-3 CASSQEWDETQYF
TRBV7-9 CASNLWQGKNTEAFF
TRBV29-1 CSGGKGTEQYF
TRBV29-1 CSVDPNRVYSTEAFF
TRBV18 CASSPQRDQPQHF
TRBV29-1 CSVYRQGAYNEQFF
TRBV10-3 CAISEAGQEDTQYF
TRBV29-1 CSVRDRNSNQPQHF
TRBV6-4 CASRPENIPNQPQHF
TRBV7-9 CASSLMGLNTEAFF
TRBV29-1 CSVESRDKDTDTQYF
TRBV30 CAYLDRGSNTGELFF
TRBV18 CASSETGVTQETQYF
TRBV11-2 CASSRPGTDTQYF
TRBV30 CAWRGGFGSLGGYTF
TRBV29-1 CSVDGTSGSHEQYF
TRBV18 CASSPAGADTQYF
TRBV5-1 CASSLDRLADLSYNEQFF
TRBV7-9 CASTPGLAGDADTQYF
TRBV20-1 CSAWGETQYF
TRBV20-1 CSAMQLYEQYF
TRBV18 CASSPGRDYGYTF
TRBV29-1 CSVEPGARNEQFF
TRBV9 CASSVVGETQYF
TRBV29-1 CSATDRDTEAFF
TRBV5-6 CASSLRSSGEQFF
TRBV7-9 CASRRTGIRTDTQYF